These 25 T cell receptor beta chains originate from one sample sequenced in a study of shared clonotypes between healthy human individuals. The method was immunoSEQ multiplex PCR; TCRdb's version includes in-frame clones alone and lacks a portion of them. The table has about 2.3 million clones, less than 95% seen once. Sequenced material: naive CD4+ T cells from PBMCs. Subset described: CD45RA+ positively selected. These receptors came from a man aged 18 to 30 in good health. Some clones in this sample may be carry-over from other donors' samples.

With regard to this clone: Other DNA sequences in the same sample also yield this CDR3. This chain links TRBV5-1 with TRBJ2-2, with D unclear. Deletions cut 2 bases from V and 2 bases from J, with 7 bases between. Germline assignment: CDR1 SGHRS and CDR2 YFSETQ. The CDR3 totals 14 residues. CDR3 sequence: CASSLPENTGELFF. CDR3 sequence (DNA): TGCGCCAGCAGCTTACCGGAAAACACCGGGGAGCTGTTTTTT.

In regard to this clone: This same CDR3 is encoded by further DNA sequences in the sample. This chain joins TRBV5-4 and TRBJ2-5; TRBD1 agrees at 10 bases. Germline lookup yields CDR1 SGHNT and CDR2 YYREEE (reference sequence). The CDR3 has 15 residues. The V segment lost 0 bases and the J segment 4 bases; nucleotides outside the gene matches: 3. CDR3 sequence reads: CASSLGQGAGETQYF. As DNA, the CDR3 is TGTGCCAGCAGCTTGGGACAGGGGGCGGGAGAGACCCAGTACTTC.

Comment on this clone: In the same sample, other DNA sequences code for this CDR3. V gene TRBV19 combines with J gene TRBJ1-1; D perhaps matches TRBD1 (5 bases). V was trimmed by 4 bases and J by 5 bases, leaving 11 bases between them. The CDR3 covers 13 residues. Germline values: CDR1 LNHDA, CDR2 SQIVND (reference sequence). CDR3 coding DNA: TGTGCCAGTAGTACCGGCGGGGGGACTGAAGCTTTCTTT. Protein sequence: CASSTGGGTEAFF.

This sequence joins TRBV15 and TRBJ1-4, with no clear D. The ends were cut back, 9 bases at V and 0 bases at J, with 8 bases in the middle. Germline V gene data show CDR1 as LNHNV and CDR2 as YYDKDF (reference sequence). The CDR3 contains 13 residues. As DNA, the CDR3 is TGTGCCACAGGTAGATCAACTAATGAAAAACTGTTTTTT. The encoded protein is CATGRSTNEKLFF.

CDR3 sequence: CASRLTGGTEAFF. CDR3 in DNA: TGTGCCAGCAGACTCACAGGGGGCACTGAAGCTTTCTTT. V usage is TRBV14 and J usage is TRBJ1-1; 8 positions match TRBD1. CDR1 and CDR2 (germline): SGHDN, FVKESK. Trimming at V came to 6 bases and at J to 4 bases, leaving 4 bases not matched to a gene. There are 13 residues in the CDR3.

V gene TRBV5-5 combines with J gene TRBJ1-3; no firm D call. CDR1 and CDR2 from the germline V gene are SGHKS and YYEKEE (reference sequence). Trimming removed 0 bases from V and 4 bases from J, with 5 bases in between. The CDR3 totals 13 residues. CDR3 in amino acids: CASSLVRGNTIYF. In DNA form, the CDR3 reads TGTGCCAGCAGCTTGGTGCGGGGAAACACCATATATTTT.

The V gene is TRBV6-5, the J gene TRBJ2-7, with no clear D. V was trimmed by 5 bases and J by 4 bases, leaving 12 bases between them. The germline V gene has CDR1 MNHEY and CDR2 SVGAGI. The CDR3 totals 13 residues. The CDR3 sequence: CASSPPLRYEQYF. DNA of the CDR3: TGTGCCAGCAGTCCTCCCCTTCGGTACGAGCAGTACTTC.

CDR3 nucleotide sequence: TGTGCCAGCAGCGGGCCGCGCGGAAACTATGGCTACACCTTC. Translated, it gives CASSGPRGNYGYTF. The gene calls are TRBV5-8 and TRBJ1-2; D remains ambiguous. The CDR3 runs to 14 residues. V dropped 4 bases and J dropped 2 bases, with 12 bases sitting between them. Germline CDR1 is SGHTS and CDR2 is YDEGEE.

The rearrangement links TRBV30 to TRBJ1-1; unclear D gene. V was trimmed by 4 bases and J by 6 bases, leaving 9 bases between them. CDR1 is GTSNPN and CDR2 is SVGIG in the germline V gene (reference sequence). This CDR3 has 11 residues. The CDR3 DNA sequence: TGTGCCTGGAAGGAGGCCGCTGAAGCTTTCTTT. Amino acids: CAWKEAAEAFF. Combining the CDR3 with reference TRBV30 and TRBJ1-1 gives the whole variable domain SQTIHQWPATLVQPVGSPLSLECTVEGTSNPNLYWYRQAAGRGLQLLFYSVGIGQISSEVPQNLSASRPQDRQFILSSKKLLLSDSGFYLCAWKEAAEAFFGQGTRLTVV.

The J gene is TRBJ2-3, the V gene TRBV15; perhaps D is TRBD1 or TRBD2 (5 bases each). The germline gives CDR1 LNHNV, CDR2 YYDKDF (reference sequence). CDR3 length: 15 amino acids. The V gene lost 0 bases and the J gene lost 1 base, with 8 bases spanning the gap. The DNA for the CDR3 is TGTGCCACCAGCAGAGATGGGGGTGGCACAGATACGCAGTATTTT. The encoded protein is CATSRDGGGTDTQYF.

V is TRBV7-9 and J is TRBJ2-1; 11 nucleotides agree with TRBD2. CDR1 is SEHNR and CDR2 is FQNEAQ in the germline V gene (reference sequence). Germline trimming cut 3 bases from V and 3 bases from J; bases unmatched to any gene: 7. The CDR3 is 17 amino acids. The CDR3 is CASSLGGTSGHYNEQFF. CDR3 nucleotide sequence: TGTGCCAGCAGCTTGGGTGGGACTAGCGGACACTACAATGAGCAGTTCTTC.

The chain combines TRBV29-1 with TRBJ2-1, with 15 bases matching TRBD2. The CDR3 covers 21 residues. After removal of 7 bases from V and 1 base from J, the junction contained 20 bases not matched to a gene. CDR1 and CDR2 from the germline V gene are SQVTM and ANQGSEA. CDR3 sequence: CSALSWGTSGRYGRSYNEQFF. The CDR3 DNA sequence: TGCAGCGCCCTCTCATGGGGGACTAGCGGGAGGTACGGTCGTTCCTACAATGAGCAGTTCTTC.

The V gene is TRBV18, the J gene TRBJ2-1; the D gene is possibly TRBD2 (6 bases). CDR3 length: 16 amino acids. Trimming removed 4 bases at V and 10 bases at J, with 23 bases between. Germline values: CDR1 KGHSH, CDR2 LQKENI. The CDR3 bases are TGTGCCAGCTCACGACGGGCGGAGGGCTTGATTGAGGAGCAGTTCTTC. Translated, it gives CASSRRAEGLIEEQFF.

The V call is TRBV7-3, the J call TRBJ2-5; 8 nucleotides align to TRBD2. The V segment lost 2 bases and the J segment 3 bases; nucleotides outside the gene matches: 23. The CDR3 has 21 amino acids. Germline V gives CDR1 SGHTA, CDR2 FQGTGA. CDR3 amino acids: CASSLFSLAEISLSREETQYF. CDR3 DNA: TGTGCCAGCAGCTTATTCTCACTAGCGGAGATATCTCTATCTAGAGAAGAGACCCAGTACTTC.

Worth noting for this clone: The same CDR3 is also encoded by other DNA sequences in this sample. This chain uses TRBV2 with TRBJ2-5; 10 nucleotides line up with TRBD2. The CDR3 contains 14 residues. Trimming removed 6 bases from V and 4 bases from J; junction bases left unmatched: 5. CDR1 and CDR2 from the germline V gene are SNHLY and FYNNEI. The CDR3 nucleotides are TGTGCCAGCAGCGCCGGACTAGCGGTAGAGACCCAGTACTTC. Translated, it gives CASSAGLAVETQYF.

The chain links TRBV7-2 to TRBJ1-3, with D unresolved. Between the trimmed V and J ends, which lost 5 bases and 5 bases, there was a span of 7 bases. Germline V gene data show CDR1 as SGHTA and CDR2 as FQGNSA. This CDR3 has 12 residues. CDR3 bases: TGTGCCAGCAGCCATACACGAAACACCATATATTTT. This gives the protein CASSHTRNTIYF.

CDR3 nucleotide sequence: TGTGCCAGCAGCCACCAAAGCGGGAGCTGGTACGAGCAGTACTTC. This gives the protein CASSHQSGSWYEQYF. The chain employs TRBV6-5 and TRBJ2-7, with 8 bases lining up with TRBD2. This CDR3 contains 15 residues. Germline CDR1 MNHEY, CDR2 SVGAGI. The V and J ends lost 6 bases and 4 bases, in that order; junction bases with no gene match: 11.

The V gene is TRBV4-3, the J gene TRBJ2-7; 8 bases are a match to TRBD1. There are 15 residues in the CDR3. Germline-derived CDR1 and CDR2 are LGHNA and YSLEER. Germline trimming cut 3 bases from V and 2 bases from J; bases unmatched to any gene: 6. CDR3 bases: TGCGCCAGCAGCCAGTCCAGGGGGCGCACCTACGAGCAGTACTTC. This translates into CASSQSRGRTYEQYF.

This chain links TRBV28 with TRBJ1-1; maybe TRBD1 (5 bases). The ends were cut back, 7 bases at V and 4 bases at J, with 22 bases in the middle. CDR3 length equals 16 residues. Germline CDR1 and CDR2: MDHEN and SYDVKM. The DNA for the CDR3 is TGTGCCAGCACCCAGGCTGGGAAAGGGACGAGCACTGAAGCTTTCTTT. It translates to CASTQAGKGTSTEAFF.

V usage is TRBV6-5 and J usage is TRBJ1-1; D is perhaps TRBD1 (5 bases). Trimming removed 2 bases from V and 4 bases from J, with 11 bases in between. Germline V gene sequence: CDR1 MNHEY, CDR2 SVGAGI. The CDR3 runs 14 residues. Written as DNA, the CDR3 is TGTGCCAGCAGTTACCAGGGATCGGGCACTGAAGCTTTCTTT. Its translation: CASSYQGSGTEAFF.

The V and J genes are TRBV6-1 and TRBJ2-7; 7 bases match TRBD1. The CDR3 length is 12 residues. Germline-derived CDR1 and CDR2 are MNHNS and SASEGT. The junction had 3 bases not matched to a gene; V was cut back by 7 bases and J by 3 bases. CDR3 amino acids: CASKSGGYEQYF. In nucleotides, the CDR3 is TGTGCCAGCAAATCAGGGGGCTACGAGCAGTACTTC.

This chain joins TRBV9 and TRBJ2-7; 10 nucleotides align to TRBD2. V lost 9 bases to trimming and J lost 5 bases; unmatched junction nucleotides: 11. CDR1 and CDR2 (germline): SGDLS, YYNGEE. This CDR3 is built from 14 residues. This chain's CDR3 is CANPRGTSDHEQYF. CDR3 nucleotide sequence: TGTGCCAACCCCAGGGGGACTAGCGACCACGAGCAGTACTTC. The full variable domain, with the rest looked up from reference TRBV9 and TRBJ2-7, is DSGVTQTPKHLITATGQRVTLRCSPRSGDLSVYWYQQSLDQGLQFLIQYYNGEERAKGNILERFSAQQFPDLHSELNLSSLELGDSALYFCANPRGTSDHEQYFGPGTRLTVT.

The chain's CDR3 is CATSRDTGDLGYTF. The CDR3 DNA is TGTGCCACCAGCAGAGATACAGGGGACCTTGGCTACACCTTC. The chain recombines TRBV15 with TRBJ1-2; TRBD1 matches 7 bases. V lost 0 bases, J lost 7 bases, and 5 bases stayed unmatched. Per germline, CDR1 LNHNV and CDR2 YYDKDF (reference sequence). The CDR3 has 14 amino acids. Full variable domain (missing parts from reference TRBV15 and TRBJ1-2): DAMVIQNPRYQVTQFGKPVTLSCSQTLNHNVMYWYQQKSSQAPKLLFHYYDKDFNNEADTPDNFQSRRPNTSFCFLDIRSPGLGDTAMYLCATSRDTGDLGYTFGSGTRLTVV.

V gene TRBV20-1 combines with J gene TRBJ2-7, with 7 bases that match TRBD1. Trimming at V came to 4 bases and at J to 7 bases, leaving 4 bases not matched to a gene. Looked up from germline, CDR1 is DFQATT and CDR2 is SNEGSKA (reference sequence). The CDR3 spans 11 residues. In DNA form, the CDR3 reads TGCAGTGCTAAGGACAGGCTAGAGCAGTACTTC. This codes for CSAKDRLEQYF.

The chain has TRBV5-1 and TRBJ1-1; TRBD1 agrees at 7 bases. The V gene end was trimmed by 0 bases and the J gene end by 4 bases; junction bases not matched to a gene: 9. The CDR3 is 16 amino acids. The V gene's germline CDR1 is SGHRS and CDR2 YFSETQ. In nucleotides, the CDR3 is TGCGCCAGCAGCTTGGGTATGAGGGGGCGAGGCACTGAAGCTTTCTTT. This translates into CASSLGMRGRGTEAFF.